These 27 T cell receptor beta chains originate from one sample sequenced in a study of cytomegalovirus exposure and HLA in healthy donors. Primers for the PCR totalled 60 Vbeta and 13 Jbeta. The data were produced by immunoSEQ multiplex PCR, yet TCRdb's version contains in-frame clones alone and is incomplete. The sample carries 90,000 to 120,000 clones, about four fifths recorded once. Sample: PBMCs. The receptors were gathered from a female donor in good health and CMV-seropositive.

The table lists this clone with a few counts. V is TRBV6-1 and J is TRBJ1-4; D may be TRBD1 (5 bases). The CDR3 sequence is 15 residues long. The germline gives CDR1 MNHNS, CDR2 SASEGT. V shed 6 bases and J shed 2 bases, with 13 bases lying between them. DNA of the CDR3: TGTGCCAGCAGGAGGGAGGGGAGGACTAATGAAAAACTGTTTTTT. Its protein is CASRREGRTNEKLFF.

This rearrangement joins TRBV5-1 to TRBJ2-1; 14 bases fit TRBD2. CDR1 is SGHRS, CDR2 YFSETQ, per germline. This CDR3 spans 15 amino acids. V lost 3 bases and J lost 8; bases outside the gene matches: 4. The CDR3 sequence is CASSSGTSGSYEQFF. The CDR3, as DNA: TGCGCCAGCAGCTCTGGGACTAGCGGGAGCTATGAGCAGTTCTTC.

CDR3 DNA: TGTGCCAGCAGCTTAGCTGGCGGGGGGGCCGGTGAGCAGTTCTTC. Residues: CASSLAGGGAGEQFF. The gene calls are TRBV7-2 and TRBJ2-1; 9 bases align to TRBD2. CDR1 is SGHTA, CDR2 FQGNSA, per germline. J lost 9 bases, V lost 0 bases, and 6 bases had no gene match. CDR3 length: 15 residues.

This chain joins TRBV5-6 and TRBJ2-1; 9 nucleotides align to TRBD1. This CDR3 comprises 16 residues. V was clipped by 2 bases and J by 8 bases; unmatched bases: 11. Looked up from germline, CDR1 is SGHDT and CDR2 is YYEEEE. CDR3 residues: CASSFSGTGRLDEQFF. Here the CDR3 DNA reads TGTGCCAGCAGCTTTTCGGGGACAGGGAGGTTGGATGAGCAGTTCTTC.

The rearrangement uses TRBV12-5 and TRBJ2-1; no clear D gene. V was shortened by 7 bases and J by 6 bases, with 10 bases between the two germline ends. CDR1 and CDR2 (germline): LGHNT, FRNRAP. CDR3 length: 12 residues. The CDR3 bases are TGTGCTAGTGCCCCCCCGGGCAATGAGCAGTTCTTC. Its translation is CASAPPGNEQFF.

CDR3 amino acids: CASSLAGVGNQPQHF. In nucleotides, the CDR3 is TGTGCCAGCAGCTTAGCAGGGGTCGGGAATCAGCCCCAGCATTTT. The rearrangement uses TRBV7-2 and TRBJ1-5; a weak D match, TRBD1 (5 bases). Deletions cut 0 bases from V and 4 bases from J, with 10 bases between. Germline V CDR1 and CDR2: SGHTA, FQGNSA. The length of the CDR3 is 15 residues.

The table lists this clone with a count of one. This chain connects TRBV19 to TRBJ2-6; TRBD2 matches at 7 bases. Losses at the gene ends were 3 bases for V and 0 bases for J; bases not matched to a gene: 11. Germline assignment: CDR1 LNHDA and CDR2 SQIVND (reference sequence). The length of the CDR3 is 19 residues. For the CDR3, the DNA is TGTGCCAGTAGTATCGGAGCTTGGCGGGGGAGCTCTGGGGCCAACGTCCTGACTTTC. Translation: CASSIGAWRGSSGANVLTF.

This clone came up once. The chain recombines TRBV5-6 with TRBJ2-7; 12 bases are a match to TRBD2. The CDR3 is 18 amino acids. Germline CDR1 is SGHDT and CDR2 is YYEEEE. V was clipped by 0 bases and J by 2 bases; unmatched bases: 9. CDR3 nucleotides: TGTGCCAGCAGCTTGGCTACTAGCGGGAGGATAATCCCCTACGAGCAGTACTTC. Its translation is CASSLATSGRIIPYEQYF.

Only one count was recorded for this clone. CDR3 sequence: CASSPTGGNSPLHF. CDR3 nucleotide sequence: TGTGCCAGCAGCCCCACAGGGGGCAATTCACCCCTCCACTTT. V usage is TRBV9 and J usage is TRBJ1-6, with 9 bases matching TRBD1. Germline trimming cut 4 bases from V and 7 bases from J; bases unmatched to any gene: 3. Germline lookup yields CDR1 SGDLS and CDR2 YYNGEE. This CDR3 is 14 amino acids long.

The chain recombines TRBV6-6 with TRBJ2-7; 9 nucleotides match TRBD2. Looked up from germline, CDR1 is MNHNY and CDR2 is SVGAGI (reference sequence). After removal of 2 bases from V and 1 base from J, the junction contained 0 bases not matched to a gene. This CDR3 contains 14 residues. The CDR3 bases are TGTGCCAGCAGTTACAGCGGGGGGTCCTACGAGCAGTACTTC. The encoded protein is CASSYSGGSYEQYF.

V and J are TRBV6-1 and TRBJ1-1; 11 positions match TRBD1. The CDR3 extends over 16 amino acids. With V trimmed by 2 bases and J by 3 bases, 5 bases remained unmatched. CDR1 and CDR2 from the germline V gene are MNHNS and SASEGT. In DNA form, the CDR3 reads TGTGCCAGCAGTGAACTACCGGGACAGGGGGACACTGAAGCTTTCTTT. Translating gives CASSELPGQGDTEAFF.

The rearrangement uses TRBV4-2 and TRBJ2-7; 10 bases are shared with TRBD2. In germline, CDR1 is LGHNA, CDR2 YNFKEQ. V was clipped by 2 bases and J by 2 bases; unmatched bases: 6. This CDR3 region has 16 residues. Written as DNA, the CDR3 is TGTGCCAGCAGCCAACCTACTAGCGGGAAGGCCTACGAGCAGTACTTC. This sequence encodes CASSQPTSGKAYEQYF.

The V call is TRBV14, the J call TRBJ2-7, with 7 bases aligning to TRBD2. V was clipped by 8 bases and J by 5 bases; unmatched bases: 6. This CDR3 spans 12 amino acids. The germline gives CDR1 SGHDN, CDR2 FVKESK. The CDR3 sequence: CASGRANHEQYF. As DNA, the CDR3 is TGTGCCAGCGGGAGGGCCAACCACGAGCAGTACTTC.

The chain joins TRBV5-1 to TRBJ2-1; the match to TRBD2 covers 9 bases. CDR3 length equals 16 residues. Trimming cost V 0 bases and J 0 bases; bases outside gene matches: 1. Germline V gene lookup returns CDR1 SGHRS and CDR2 YFSETQ. CDR3 coding DNA: TGCGCCAGCAGCTTGGTTAGCGGGAGCTCCTACAATGAGCAGTTCTTC. Translating gives CASSLVSGSSYNEQFF.

The V gene is TRBV6-5, the J gene TRBJ2-7, with TRBD2 matching over 8 bases. Germline loops: CDR1 MNHEY, CDR2 SVGAGI. This CDR3 has 14 residues. The V segment lost 2 bases and the J segment 4 bases; nucleotides outside the gene matches: 4. The CDR3 DNA reads as TGTGCCAGCAGTTACCGGGCGGGGGGTTACGAGCAGTACTTC. Its translation is CASSYRAGGYEQYF.

CDR3: CASSSGQLSNQPQHF. CDR3 coding DNA: TGTGCCAGCTCCTCGGGACAGCTTAGCAATCAGCCCCAGCATTTT. This rearrangement joins TRBV18 to TRBJ1-5, with 7 bases identical to TRBD1. Germline loops: CDR1 KGHSH, CDR2 LQKENI. V trimming: 6 bases; J trimming: 0 bases; junction bases outside the gene matches: 5. The CDR3 contains 15 residues.

The J gene is TRBJ2-3, the V gene TRBV5-1, with TRBD1 identical over 9 bases. This CDR3 spans 16 amino acids. Germline V gene sequence: CDR1 SGHRS, CDR2 YFSETQ. V was clipped by 4 bases and J by 1 base; unmatched bases: 7. CDR3 in amino acids: CASSIQGAMGTDTQYF. The CDR3 DNA sequence: TGCGCCAGCAGCATACAGGGGGCAATGGGCACAGATACGCAGTATTTT.

The table lists this clone with a few counts. V is TRBV2 and J is TRBJ1-2, with D tentatively TRBD1 (6 bases). The ends were cut back, 6 bases at V and 6 bases at J, with 20 bases in the middle. The CDR3 is made up of 15 amino acids. From germline, CDR1 is SNHLY and CDR2 FYNNEI. The CDR3 region is CASRPMAGDAHGYTF. The CDR3, as DNA: TGTGCCAGCAGGCCCATGGCAGGGGATGCCCATGGCTACACCTTC.

This clone was counted between two and nine times. The chain recombines TRBV11-2 with TRBJ2-3, with 13 nucleotides matching TRBD2. V gave up 1 base and J gave up 1 base; unmatched junction bases: 8. Germline lookup yields CDR1 SGHAT and CDR2 FQNNGV. The CDR3 sequence is 19 residues long. CDR3 in DNA: TGTGCCAGCAGCTTAGCGGGGGGACTAGCGGGGCGGGGCACAGATACGCAGTATTTT. Amino acids: CASSLAGGLAGRGTDTQYF.

This chain connects TRBV11-2 to TRBJ2-7; 11 bases are shared with TRBD1. In germline, CDR1 is SGHAT, CDR2 FQNNGV. There are 17 residues in the CDR3. V was clipped by 5 bases and J by 2 bases; unmatched bases: 11. The CDR3 DNA follows: TGTGCCAGCAGCCGGGCCCTGCCGGGACAGGGGGCCTACGAGCAGTACTTC. This translates into CASSRALPGQGAYEQYF.

With regard to this clone: Compared with germline, one end of the junction differs, possibly owing to a read error. The chain links TRBV7-9 to TRBJ1-1; 9 nucleotides match TRBD1. Germline assignment: CDR1 SEHNR and CDR2 FQNEAQ (reference sequence). The length of the CDR3 is 17 residues. CDR3 DNA: TGTTCCAGCAGCTTAGGGGACAGGGTTATCATGAACACTGAAGCTTTCTTT. Its translation: CSSSLGDRVIMNTEAFF. Full variable domain (remainder filled in from reference TRBV7-9 and TRBJ1-1): DTGVSQNPRHKITKRGQNVTFRCDPISEHNRLYWYRQTLGQGPEFLTYFQNEAQLEKSRLLSDRFSAERPKGSFSTLEIQRTEQGDSAMYLCSSSLGDRVIMNTEAFFGQGTRLTVV.

V is TRBV7-8 and J is TRBJ1-1; 11 positions match TRBD1. Losses at the gene ends were 5 bases for V and 8 bases for J; bases not matched to a gene: 7. The CDR3 has 14 amino acids. Germline V lookup: CDR1 SGHVS, CDR2 FQNEAQ. The CDR3 reads CASSPGQGVGEAFF. The CDR3 region has the DNA TGTGCCAGCAGCCCGGGACAGGGGGTGGGAGAAGCTTTCTTT.

The genes are TRBV29-1 and TRBJ1-1, with a possible D match to TRBD1 (5 bases). In germline, CDR1 is SQVTM, CDR2 ANQGSEA. This CDR3 has 12 amino acids. Trimming stripped 5 bases from V and 5 bases from J, with 12 bases between. This CDR3 is CSVSQGETEAFF. The DNA for the CDR3 is TGCAGCGTTAGTCAGGGTGAGACTGAAGCTTTCTTT.

The CDR3, as DNA: TGTGCCAGCAGCTGGGCCGGGACTAGCGGGACAGTAGAGCAGTTCTTC. Its protein is CASSWAGTSGTVEQFF. V usage is TRBV5-4 and J usage is TRBJ2-1; TRBD2 matches at 13 bases. Per the germline V gene, CDR1 is SGHNT and CDR2 is YYREEE (reference sequence). This CDR3 has 16 residues. V shed 3 bases and J 10 bases; nucleotides not matched to a gene: 10.

The chain links TRBV5-4 to TRBJ2-1; 8 nucleotides align to TRBD2. Germline CDR1 reads SGHNT; CDR2 reads YYREEE (reference sequence). The CDR3 totals 15 residues. V lost 4 bases and J lost 8; bases outside the gene matches: 11. This CDR3 is CASSRGGVSPHEQFF. Written as DNA, the CDR3 is TGTGCCAGCAGCCGGGGGGGAGTATCCCCCCATGAGCAGTTCTTC.

V usage is TRBV10-3 and J usage is TRBJ2-7, with 8 positions matching TRBD1. The germline gives CDR1 ENHRY, CDR2 SYGVKD. V shed 6 bases, J shed 1 base, and the junction held 11 bases outside the gene matches. This CDR3 has 16 residues. CDR3 amino acids: CAISKRQGKESYEQYF. The CDR3 DNA reads as TGTGCCATCAGCAAAAGACAGGGGAAAGAATCCTACGAGCAGTACTTC.

The CDR3 is CASSVVIQGRNTEAFF. The CDR3, as DNA: TGTGCCAGCAGCGTAGTGATACAGGGGAGGAACACTGAAGCTTTCTTT. The chain links TRBV9 to TRBJ1-1; 7 bases are a match to TRBD1. There are 16 residues in the CDR3. Germline CDR1 reads SGDLS; CDR2 reads YYNGEE. V shed 0 bases, J shed 1 base, and the junction held 6 bases outside the gene matches.